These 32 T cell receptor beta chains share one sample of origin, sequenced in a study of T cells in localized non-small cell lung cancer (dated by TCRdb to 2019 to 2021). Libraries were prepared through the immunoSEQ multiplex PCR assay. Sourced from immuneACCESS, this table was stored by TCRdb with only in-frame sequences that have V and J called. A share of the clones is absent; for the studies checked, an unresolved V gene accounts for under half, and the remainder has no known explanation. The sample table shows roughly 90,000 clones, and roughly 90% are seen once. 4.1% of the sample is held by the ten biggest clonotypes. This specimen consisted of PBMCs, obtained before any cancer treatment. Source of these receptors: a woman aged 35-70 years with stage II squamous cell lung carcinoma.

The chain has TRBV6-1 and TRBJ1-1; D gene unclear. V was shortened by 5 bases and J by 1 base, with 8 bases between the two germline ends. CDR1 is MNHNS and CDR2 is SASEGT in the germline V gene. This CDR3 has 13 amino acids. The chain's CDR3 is CASSSAPNTEAFF. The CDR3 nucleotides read TGTGCCAGCAGTAGCGCACCGAACACTGAAGCTTTCTTT.

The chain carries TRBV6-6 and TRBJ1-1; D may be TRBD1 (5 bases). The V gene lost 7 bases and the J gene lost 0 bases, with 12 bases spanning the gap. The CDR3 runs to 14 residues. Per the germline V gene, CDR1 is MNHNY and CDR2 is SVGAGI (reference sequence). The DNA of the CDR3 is TGTGCCAGCACCGACAGTGGGATGAACACTGAAGCTTTCTTT. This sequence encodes CASTDSGMNTEAFF.

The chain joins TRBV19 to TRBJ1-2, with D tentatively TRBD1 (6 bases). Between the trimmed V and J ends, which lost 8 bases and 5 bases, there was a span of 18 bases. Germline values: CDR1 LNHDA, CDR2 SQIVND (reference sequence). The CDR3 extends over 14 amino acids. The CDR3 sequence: CASQRGPGGYGYTF. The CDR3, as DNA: TGTGCCAGTCAGCGGGGGCCGGGGGGATATGGCTACACCTTC.

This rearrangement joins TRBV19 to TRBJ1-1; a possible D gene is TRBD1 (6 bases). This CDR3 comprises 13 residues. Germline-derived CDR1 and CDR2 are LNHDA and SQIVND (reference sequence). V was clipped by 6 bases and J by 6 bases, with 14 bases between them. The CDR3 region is CASRERQASEAFF. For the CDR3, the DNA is TGTGCCAGTAGAGAGAGACAGGCTTCTGAAGCTTTCTTT.

The DNA of the CDR3 is TGTGCCTGGAGGAGGACAGGAGTCTCCTACGAGCAGTACTTC. This encodes CAWRRTGVSYEQYF. This chain joins TRBV30 and TRBJ2-7, with 7 bases matching TRBD1. CDR3 length equals 14 residues. Trimming at V came to 3 bases and at J to 0 bases, leaving 5 bases not matched to a gene. Germline V CDR1 and CDR2: GTSNPN, SVGIG (reference sequence).

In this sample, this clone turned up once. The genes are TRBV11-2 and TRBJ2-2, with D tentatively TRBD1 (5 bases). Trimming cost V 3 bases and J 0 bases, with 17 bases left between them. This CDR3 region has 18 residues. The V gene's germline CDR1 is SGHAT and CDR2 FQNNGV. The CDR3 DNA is TGTGCCAGCAGCTTGACAGATCTAACTGGGGCGAACACCGGGGAGCTGTTTTTT. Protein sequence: CASSLTDLTGANTGELFF. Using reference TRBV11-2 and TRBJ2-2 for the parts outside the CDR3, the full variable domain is EAGVAQSPRYKIIEKRQSVAFWCNPISGHATLYWYQQILGQGPKLLIQFQNNGVVDDSQLPKDRFSAERLKGVDSTLKIQPAKLEDSAVYLCASSLTDLTGANTGELFFGEGSRLTVL.

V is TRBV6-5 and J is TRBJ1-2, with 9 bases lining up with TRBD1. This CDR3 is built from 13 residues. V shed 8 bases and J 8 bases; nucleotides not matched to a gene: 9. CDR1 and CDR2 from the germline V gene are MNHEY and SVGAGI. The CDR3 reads CASSITGGWGYTF. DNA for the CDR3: TGTGCCAGCTCCATTACAGGGGGCTGGGGCTACACCTTC.

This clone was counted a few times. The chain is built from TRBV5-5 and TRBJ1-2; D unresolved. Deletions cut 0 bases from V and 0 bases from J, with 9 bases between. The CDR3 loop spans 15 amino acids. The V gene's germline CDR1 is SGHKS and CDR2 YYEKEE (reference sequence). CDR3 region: CASSLDQKTNYGYTF. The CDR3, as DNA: TGTGCCAGCAGCTTGGACCAGAAGACTAACTATGGCTACACCTTC.

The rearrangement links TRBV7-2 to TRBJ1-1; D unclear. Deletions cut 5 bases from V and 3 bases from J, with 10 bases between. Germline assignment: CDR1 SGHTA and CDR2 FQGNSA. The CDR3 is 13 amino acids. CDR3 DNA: TGTGCCAGCAGCCCTACCCGGGACACTGAAGCTTTCTTT. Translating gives CASSPTRDTEAFF.

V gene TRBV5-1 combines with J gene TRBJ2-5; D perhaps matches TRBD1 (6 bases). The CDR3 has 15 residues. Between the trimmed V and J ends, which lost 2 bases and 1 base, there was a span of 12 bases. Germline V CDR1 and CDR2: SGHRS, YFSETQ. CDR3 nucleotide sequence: TGCGCCAGCAGCTTCTTACAGGGTGGCCAAGAGACCCAGTACTTC. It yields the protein CASSFLQGGQETQYF.

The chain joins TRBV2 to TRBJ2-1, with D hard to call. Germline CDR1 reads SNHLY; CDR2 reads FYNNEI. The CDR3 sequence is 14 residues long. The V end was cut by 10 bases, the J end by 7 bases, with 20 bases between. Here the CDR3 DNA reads TGTGCCACCACCCAAGTTCGGGCTGGGAATGAGCAGTTCTTC. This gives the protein CATTQVRAGNEQFF.

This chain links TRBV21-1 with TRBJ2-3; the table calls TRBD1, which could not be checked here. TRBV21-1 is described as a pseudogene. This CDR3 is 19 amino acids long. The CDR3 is CASSKVGDRGQCSTDTQYF. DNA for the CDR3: TGTGCCAGCAGCAAAGTGGGAGACAGGGGACAATGTAGCACAGATACGCAGTATTTT.

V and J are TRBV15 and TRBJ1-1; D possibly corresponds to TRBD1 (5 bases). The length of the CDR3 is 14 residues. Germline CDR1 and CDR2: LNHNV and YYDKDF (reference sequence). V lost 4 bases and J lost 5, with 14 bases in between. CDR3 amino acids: CATSTRVTGTEAFF. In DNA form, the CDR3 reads TGTGCCACCAGCACCAGGGTTACGGGGACTGAAGCTTTCTTT.

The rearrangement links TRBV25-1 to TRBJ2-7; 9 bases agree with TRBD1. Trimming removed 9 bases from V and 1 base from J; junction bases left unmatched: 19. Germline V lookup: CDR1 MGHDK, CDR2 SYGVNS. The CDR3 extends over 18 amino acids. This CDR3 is CASSPGGTGRRSSYEQYF. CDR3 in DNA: TGTGCCAGTTCCCCTGGAGGGACAGGGAGGAGATCATCCTACGAGCAGTACTTC.

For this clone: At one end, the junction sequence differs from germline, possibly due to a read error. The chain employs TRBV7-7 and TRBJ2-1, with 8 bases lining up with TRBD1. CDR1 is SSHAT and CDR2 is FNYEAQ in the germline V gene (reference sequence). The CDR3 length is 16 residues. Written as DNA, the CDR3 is TGTGCTAGCAGCTTAAGGACAGGGAGCTCCTACAATGAGCAGTTCTTC. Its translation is CASSLRTGSSYNEQFF.

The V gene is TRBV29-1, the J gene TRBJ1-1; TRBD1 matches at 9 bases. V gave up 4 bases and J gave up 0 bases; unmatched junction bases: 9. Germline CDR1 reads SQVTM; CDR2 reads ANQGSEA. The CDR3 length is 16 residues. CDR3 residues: CSVGGDRVAMNTEAFF. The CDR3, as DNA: TGCAGCGTTGGGGGGGACAGGGTGGCGATGAACACTGAAGCTTTCTTT.

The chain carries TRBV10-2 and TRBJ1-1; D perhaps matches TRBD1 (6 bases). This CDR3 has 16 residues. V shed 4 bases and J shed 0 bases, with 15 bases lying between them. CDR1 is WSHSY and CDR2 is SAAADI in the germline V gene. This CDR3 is CASSANRVPMNTEAFF. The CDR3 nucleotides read TGCGCCAGCAGTGCTAACAGGGTACCCATGAACACTGAAGCTTTCTTT.

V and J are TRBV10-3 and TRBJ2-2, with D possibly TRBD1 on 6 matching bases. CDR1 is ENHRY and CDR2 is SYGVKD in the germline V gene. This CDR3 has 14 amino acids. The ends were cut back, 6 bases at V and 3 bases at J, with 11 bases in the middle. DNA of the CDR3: TGTGCCATCAGGCAGGGGCGAGACACCGGGGAGCTGTTTTTT. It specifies CAIRQGRDTGELFF.

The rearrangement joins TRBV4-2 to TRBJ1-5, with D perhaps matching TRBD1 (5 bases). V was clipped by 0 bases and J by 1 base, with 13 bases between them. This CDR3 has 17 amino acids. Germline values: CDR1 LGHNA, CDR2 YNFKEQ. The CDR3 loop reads CASSQEGRADSNQPQHF. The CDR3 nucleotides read TGTGCCAGCAGCCAAGAGGGCAGGGCGGACAGCAATCAGCCCCAGCATTTT.

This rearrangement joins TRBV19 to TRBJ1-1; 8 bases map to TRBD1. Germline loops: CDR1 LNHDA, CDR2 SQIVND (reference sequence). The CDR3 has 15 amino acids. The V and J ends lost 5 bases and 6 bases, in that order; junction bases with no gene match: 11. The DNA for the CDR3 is TGTGCCAGTAGTTATGAAGGACAGGGTCGATCTGAAGCTTTCTTT. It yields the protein CASSYEGQGRSEAFF. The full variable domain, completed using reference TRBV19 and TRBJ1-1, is DGGITQSPKYLFRKEGQNVTLSCEQNLNHDAMYWYRQDPGQGLRLIYYSQIVNDFQKGDIAEGYSVSREKKESFPLTVTSAQKNPTAFYLCASSYEGQGRSEAFFGQGTRLTVV.

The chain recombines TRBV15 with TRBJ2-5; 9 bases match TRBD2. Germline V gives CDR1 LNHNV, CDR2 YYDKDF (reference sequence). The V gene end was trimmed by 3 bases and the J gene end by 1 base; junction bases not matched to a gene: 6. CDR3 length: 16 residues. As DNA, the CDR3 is TGTGCCACCAGCAGGGGAGCGGGGGGAGTCCAAGAGACCCAGTACTTC. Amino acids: CATSRGAGGVQETQYF.

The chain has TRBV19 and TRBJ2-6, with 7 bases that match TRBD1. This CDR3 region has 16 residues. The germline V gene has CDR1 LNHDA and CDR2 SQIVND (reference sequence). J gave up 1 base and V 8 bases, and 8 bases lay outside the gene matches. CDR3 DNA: TGTGCCAGTTGGGACAGCCGGAATTCTGGGGCCAACGTCCTGACTTTC. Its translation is CASWDSRNSGANVLTF.

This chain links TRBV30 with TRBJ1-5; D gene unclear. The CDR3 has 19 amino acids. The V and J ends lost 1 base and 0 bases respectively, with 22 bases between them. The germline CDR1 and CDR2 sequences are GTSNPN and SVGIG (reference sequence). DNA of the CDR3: TGTGCCTGGAGTGCGGCGGGGTCCGACGGCGGGTATAGCAATCAGCCCCAGCATTTT. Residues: CAWSAAGSDGGYSNQPQHF.

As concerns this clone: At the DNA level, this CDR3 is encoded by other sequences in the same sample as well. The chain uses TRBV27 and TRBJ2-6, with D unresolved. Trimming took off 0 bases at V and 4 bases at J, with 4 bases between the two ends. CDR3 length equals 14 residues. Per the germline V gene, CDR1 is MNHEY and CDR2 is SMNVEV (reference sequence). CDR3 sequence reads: CASSLSSGANVLTF. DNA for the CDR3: TGTGCCAGCAGTTTATCGTCCGGGGCCAACGTCCTGACTTTC.

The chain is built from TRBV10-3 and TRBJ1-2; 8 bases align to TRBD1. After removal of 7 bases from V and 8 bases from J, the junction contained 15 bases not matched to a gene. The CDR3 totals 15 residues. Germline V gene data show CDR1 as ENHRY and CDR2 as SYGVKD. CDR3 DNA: TGTGCCATCACCTTGGGACAGGCTCCCTCTGGGGGCTACACCTTC. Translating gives CAITLGQAPSGGYTF.

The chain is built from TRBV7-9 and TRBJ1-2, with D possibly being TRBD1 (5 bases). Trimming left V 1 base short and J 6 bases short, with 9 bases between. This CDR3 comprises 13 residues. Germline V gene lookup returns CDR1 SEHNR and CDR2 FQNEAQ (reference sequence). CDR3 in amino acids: CASSLGGRDGYTF. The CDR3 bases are TGTGCCAGCAGCTTAGGGGGACGGGATGGCTACACCTTC.

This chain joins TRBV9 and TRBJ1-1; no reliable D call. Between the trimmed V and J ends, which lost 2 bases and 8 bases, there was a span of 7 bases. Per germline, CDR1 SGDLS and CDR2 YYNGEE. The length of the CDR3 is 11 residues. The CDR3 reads CASSVQEEAFF. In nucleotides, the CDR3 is TGTGCCAGCAGCGTCCAGGAGGAAGCTTTCTTT.

CDR3 sequence reads: CASSKPGQESYGYTF. The CDR3 DNA reads as TGTGCCAGCAGTAAACCGGGACAGGAGTCTTATGGCTACACCTTC. This sequence joins TRBV6-6 and TRBJ1-2, with TRBD1 matching over 8 bases. The germline V gene encodes CDR1 MNHNY and CDR2 SVGAGI (reference sequence). With 5 bases clipped from V and 5 bases from J, the junction kept 10 bases outside the gene matches. This CDR3 has 15 residues.

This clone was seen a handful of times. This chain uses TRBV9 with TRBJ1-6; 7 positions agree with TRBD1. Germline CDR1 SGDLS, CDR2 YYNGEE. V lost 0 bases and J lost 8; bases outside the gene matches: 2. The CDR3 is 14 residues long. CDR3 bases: TGTGCCAGCAGCGTAGCCCAGGGGGATTCACCCCTCCACTTT. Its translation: CASSVAQGDSPLHF.

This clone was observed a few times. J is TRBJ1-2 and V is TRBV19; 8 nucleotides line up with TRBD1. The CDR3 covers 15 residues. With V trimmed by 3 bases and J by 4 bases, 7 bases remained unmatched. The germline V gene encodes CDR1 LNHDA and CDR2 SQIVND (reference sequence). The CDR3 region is CASSIGPGGVYGYTF. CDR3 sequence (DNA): TGTGCCAGTAGTATCGGCCCAGGGGGCGTCTATGGCTACACCTTC.

CDR3 sequence: CASGGTGIYEQYF. The CDR3 bases are TGTGCCAGCGGCGGGACAGGGATCTACGAGCAGTACTTC. The gene calls are TRBV2 and TRBJ2-7; TRBD1 aligns across 9 bases. The V segment lost 8 bases and the J segment 3 bases; nucleotides outside the gene matches: 5. Germline V gene sequence: CDR1 SNHLY, CDR2 FYNNEI. The CDR3 runs to 13 residues. The variable domain in full, with the rest retrieved from reference TRBV2 and TRBJ2-7, is EPEVTQTPSHQVTQMGQEVILRCVPISNHLYFYWYRQILGQKVEFLVSFYNNEISEKSEIFDDQFSVERPDGSNFTLKIRSTKLEDSAMYFCASGGTGIYEQYFGPGTRLTVT.

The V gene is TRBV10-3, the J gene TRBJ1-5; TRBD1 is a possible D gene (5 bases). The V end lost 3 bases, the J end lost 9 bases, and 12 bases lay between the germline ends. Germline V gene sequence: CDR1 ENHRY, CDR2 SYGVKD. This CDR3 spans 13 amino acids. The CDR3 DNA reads TGTGCCATCAGTGATCCGCAGGGTGGGCCCCAGCATTTT. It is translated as CAISDPQGGPQHF.